These 15 T cell receptor beta chains came from one sample sequenced in a study of blood T cell repertoires in COVID-19. Generated by immunoSEQ multiplex PCR, the TCRdb table keeps only in-frame clones and is missing some. The profile shows about 150,000 clones, approximately 84% of them singletons. The sample was peripheral blood. The receptors derive from a human donor in a cohort sampled during active COVID-19.

The chain recombines TRBV2 with TRBJ1-6; the D is unclear. CDR3 size: 15 residues. Germline V gene data show CDR1 as SNHLY and CDR2 as FYNNEI. The ends were cut back, 4 bases at V and 3 bases at J, with 10 bases in the middle. As DNA, the CDR3 is TGTGCCAGCAGTGTTGAGCGGGGCTATAATTCACCCCTCCACTTT. Translating it yields CASSVERGYNSPLHF.

This chain links TRBV7-2 with TRBJ2-5; 7 nucleotides align to TRBD2. From germline, CDR1 is SGHTA and CDR2 FQGNSA. The J segment lost 3 bases and the V segment lost 5 bases, leaving 9 bases of the junction unmatched. The length of the CDR3 is 15 residues. CDR3 nucleotides: TGTGCCAGCAGCCTTGGACTAGAGCAAGAAGAGACCCAGTACTTC. It specifies CASSLGLEQEETQYF.

CDR3 residues: CASSPGLALTGELFF. The CDR3 DNA sequence: TGTGCCAGCAGCCCGGGACTAGCTCTCACCGGGGAGCTGTTTTTT. The chain couples TRBV3-1 (or the pseudogene TRBV3-2) to TRBJ2-2, with 9 bases identical to TRBD2. The CDR3 is made up of 15 amino acids. Germline CDR1 LGHDT, CDR2 YNNKEL (reference sequence). With V trimmed by 4 bases and J by 4 bases, 4 bases remained unmatched.

This sequence joins TRBV5-1 and TRBJ2-6, with unresolved D. CDR1 is SGHRS and CDR2 is YFSETQ in the germline V gene. V gave up 4 bases and J gave up 2 bases, with 7 bases separating them. The CDR3 has 14 residues. Here the CDR3 DNA reads TGCGCCAGCAGCGCGGAAGCTGGGGCCAACGTCCTGACTTTC. It codes for CASSAEAGANVLTF.

This chain connects TRBV4-2 to TRBJ2-1; 10 bases align to TRBD1. This CDR3 region has 16 residues. V lost 3 bases, J lost 4 bases, and 6 bases stayed unmatched. Germline CDR1 LGHNA, CDR2 YNFKEQ. CDR3 amino acids: CASSQGPGQGYNEQFF. CDR3 DNA sequence: TGTGCCAGCAGCCAGGGACCGGGACAGGGGTACAATGAGCAGTTCTTC.

Written as DNA, the CDR3 is TGTGCCAGCAGCCAACTAGCGGGGGCCCCAGATACGCAGTATTTT. It specifies CASSQLAGAPDTQYF. The chain couples TRBV3-1 (or the pseudogene TRBV3-2) to TRBJ2-3; TRBD2 aligns across 10 bases. The CDR3 contains 15 residues. The germline V gene encodes CDR1 LGHDT and CDR2 YNNKEL (reference sequence). J gave up 4 bases and V 2 bases, and 3 bases lay outside the gene matches.

V is TRBV11-2 and J is TRBJ2-1; a weak D match, TRBD1 (6 bases). V gave up 3 bases and J gave up 7 bases, with 7 bases separating them. Germline V CDR1 and CDR2: SGHAT, FQNNGV. This CDR3 is built from 12 residues. As DNA, the CDR3 is TGTGCCAGCAGCTTCCAGGGGAATGAGCAGTTCTTC. Translation: CASSFQGNEQFF.

The CDR3 loop is CASRPGTSYEQYF. The CDR3 DNA follows: TGCGCCAGCAGGCCCGGGACTTCCTACGAGCAGTACTTC. The V and J genes are TRBV23-1 and TRBJ2-7; a possible D gene is TRBD2 (6 bases). TRBV23-1 is annotated as an ORF whose role is uncertain. The CDR3 contains 13 residues. The V gene lost 6 bases and the J gene lost 1 base, with 10 bases spanning the gap.

The rearrangement joins TRBV6-1 to TRBJ1-1; TRBD1 might be the D (6 bases). The V and J ends lost 2 bases and 7 bases respectively, with 14 bases between them. CDR1 and CDR2 (germline): MNHNS, SASEGT. This CDR3 comprises 14 residues. The CDR3 sequence: CASSEQGQRGEAFF. DNA for the CDR3: TGTGCCAGCAGTGAACAGGGGCAAAGGGGTGAAGCTTTCTTT.

The V gene is TRBV18, the J gene TRBJ1-2; D might be TRBD1 (6 bases). The length of the CDR3 is 15 residues. The V gene's germline CDR1 is KGHSH and CDR2 LQKENI. The V end was cut by 0 bases, the J end by 8 bases, with 16 bases between. The CDR3 is CASSPPGNREVGYTF. CDR3 sequence (DNA): TGTGCCAGCTCACCACCGGGGAACAGGGAAGTCGGCTACACCTTC.

The chain uses TRBV27 and TRBJ1-6; 8 nucleotides agree with TRBD1. Per the germline V gene, CDR1 is MNHEY and CDR2 is SMNVEV (reference sequence). The length of the CDR3 is 16 residues. The J segment lost 10 bases and the V segment lost 2 bases, leaving 10 bases of the junction unmatched. In DNA, the CDR3 is TGTGCCAGCAGTTTAAGGCCGACAGGGGTTAGCTCACCCCTCCACTTT. Its translation: CASSLRPTGVSSPLHF.

The gene calls are TRBV18 and TRBJ2-2; weak D call: TRBD2 (6 bases). This CDR3 is 16 amino acids long. Between the trimmed V and J ends, which lost 2 bases and 4 bases, there was a span of 14 bases. CDR1 is KGHSH, CDR2 LQKENI, per germline. The CDR3 sequence: CASSPSLASITGELFF. DNA of the CDR3: TGTGCCAGCTCACCATCGCTAGCGTCTATCACCGGGGAGCTGTTTTTT.

The V gene is TRBV7-2, the J gene TRBJ1-2; D is unclear. The germline gives CDR1 SGHTA, CDR2 FQGNSA. This CDR3 has 13 amino acids. Trimming took 5 bases from V and 8 from J, leaving 15 bases between them. CDR3 coding DNA: TGTGCCAGCAGCCAGGATGGGTTTTTCGGCTACACCTTC. Its protein is CASSQDGFFGYTF.

This chain joins TRBV6-5 and TRBJ1-5; 7 bases are a match to TRBD1. Germline CDR1 and CDR2: MNHEY and SVGAGI. The CDR3 is made up of 14 amino acids. J was trimmed by 1 base and V by 6 bases; bases with no gene match: 3. The CDR3 sequence is CASRDRESNQPQHF. DNA of the CDR3: TGTGCCAGCAGAGACAGGGAGAGCAATCAGCCCCAGCATTTT.

The table lists this clone with a count of one. DNA for the CDR3: TGTGCCAGCACCTCGGGACAGGTCAGGTCTAATCAGCCCCAGCATTTT. Its translation: CASTSGQVRSNQPQHF. The V and J genes are TRBV2 and TRBJ1-5, with TRBD1 identical over 8 bases. Germline loops: CDR1 SNHLY, CDR2 FYNNEI. With V trimmed by 7 bases and J by 4 bases, 12 bases remained unmatched. This CDR3 is 16 amino acids long.